Included here is one T cell receptor (beta chain) sequence, with context. Its antigen is currently unknown. The junction departs from germline at one end; a sequencing error may be responsible. Autoimmune disease history or systemic immunosuppression meant exclusion. These data are taken from a study of OX40 agonist ivuxolimab in advanced cancers. Study as a whole: As their treatment, patients were administered ivuxolimab, an agonistic anti-OX40 (CD134) antibody.

Profiled with immunoSEQ multiplex PCR; TCRdb holds only in-frame clones, not every one. The sample has tens of thousands of clones, 89% seen once. General study results and limits: Researchers report that CD8+ T cells had, on average, more expanded clones than CD4+.

Germline assignment: CDR1 SGDLS and CDR2 YYNGEE. There are 16 residues in the CDR3. The TCR originated in an adult with an advanced solid tumor such as melanoma, head and neck, liver or kidney cancer. Sequenced here: CD4+ or CD8+ T cells sorted from blood, sampled in a trial of the OX40 agonist ivuxolimab. The chain carries TRBV9 and TRBJ2-1; 8 nucleotides match TRBD2. The CDR3 here is CASSASGTSPYDEQFF. In nucleotides, the CDR3 is TGTGCCAGCAGCGCCTCCGGGACTAGTCCCTACGATGAGCAGTTCTTC.